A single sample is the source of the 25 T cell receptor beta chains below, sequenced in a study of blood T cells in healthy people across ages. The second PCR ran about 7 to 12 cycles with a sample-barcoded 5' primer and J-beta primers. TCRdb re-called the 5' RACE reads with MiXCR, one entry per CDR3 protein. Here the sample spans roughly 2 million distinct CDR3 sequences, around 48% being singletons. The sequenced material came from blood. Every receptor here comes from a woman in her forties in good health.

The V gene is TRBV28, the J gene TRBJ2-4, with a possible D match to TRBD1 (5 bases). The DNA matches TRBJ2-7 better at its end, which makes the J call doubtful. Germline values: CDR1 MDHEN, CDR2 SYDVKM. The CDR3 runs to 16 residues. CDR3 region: CASSPWGSPAGYEQYF. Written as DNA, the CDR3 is TGTGCCAGCAGTCCCTGGGGCAGCCCTGCAGGCTACGAGCAGTACTTC.

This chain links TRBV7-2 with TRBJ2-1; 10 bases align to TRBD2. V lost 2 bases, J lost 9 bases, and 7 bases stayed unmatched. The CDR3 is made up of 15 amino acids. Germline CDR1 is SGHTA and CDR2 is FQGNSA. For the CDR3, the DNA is TGTGCCAGCAGCTTATCTAGCGGGGGAGAGGGTGAGCAGTTCTTC. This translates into CASSLSSGGEGEQFF.

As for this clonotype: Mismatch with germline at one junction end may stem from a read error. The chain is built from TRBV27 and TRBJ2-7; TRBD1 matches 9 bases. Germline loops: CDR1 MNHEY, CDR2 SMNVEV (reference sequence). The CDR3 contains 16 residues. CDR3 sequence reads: CASGLTLQGARVEQYF. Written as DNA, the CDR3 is TGTGCCAGCGGTTTAACCCTACAGGGGGCGCGGGTCGAGCAGTACTTC.

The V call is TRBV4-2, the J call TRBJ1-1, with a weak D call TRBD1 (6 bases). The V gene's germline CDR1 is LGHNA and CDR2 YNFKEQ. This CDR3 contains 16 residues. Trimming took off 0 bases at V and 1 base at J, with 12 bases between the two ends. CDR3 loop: CASSQERGHANTEAFF. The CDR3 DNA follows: TGTGCCAGCAGCCAAGAGAGGGGACACGCGAACACTGAAGCTTTCTTT.

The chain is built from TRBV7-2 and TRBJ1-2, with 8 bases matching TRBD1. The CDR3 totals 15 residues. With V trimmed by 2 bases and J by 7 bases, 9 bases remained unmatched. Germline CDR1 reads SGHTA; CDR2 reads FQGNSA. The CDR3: CASSLRSSGGSGYTF. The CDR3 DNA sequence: TGTGCCAGCAGCTTAAGGTCCTCAGGGGGCAGTGGCTACACCTTC. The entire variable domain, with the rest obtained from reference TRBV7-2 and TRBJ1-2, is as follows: GAGVSQSPSNKVTEKGKDVELRCDPISGHTALYWYRQSLGQGLEFLIYFQGNSAPDKSGLPSDRFSAERTGGSVSTLTIQRTQQEDSAVYLCASSLRSSGGSGYTFGSGTRLTVV.

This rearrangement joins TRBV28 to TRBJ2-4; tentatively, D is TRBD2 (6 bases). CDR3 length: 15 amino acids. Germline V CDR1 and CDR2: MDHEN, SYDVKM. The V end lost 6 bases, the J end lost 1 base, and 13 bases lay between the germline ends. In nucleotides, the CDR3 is TGTGCCAGCAGCGGTCGGGAGCGGGCCAAAAACATTCAGTACTTC. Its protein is CASSGRERAKNIQYF.

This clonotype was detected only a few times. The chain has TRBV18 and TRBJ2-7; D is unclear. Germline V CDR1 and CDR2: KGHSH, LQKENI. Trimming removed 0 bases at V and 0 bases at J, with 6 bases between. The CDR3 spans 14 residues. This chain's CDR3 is CASSPPSSSYEQYF. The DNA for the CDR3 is TGTGCCAGCTCACCACCCTCGAGCTCCTACGAGCAGTACTTC.

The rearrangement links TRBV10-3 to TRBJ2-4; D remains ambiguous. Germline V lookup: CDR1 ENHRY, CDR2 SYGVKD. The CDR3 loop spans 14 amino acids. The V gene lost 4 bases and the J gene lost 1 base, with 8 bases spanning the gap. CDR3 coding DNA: TGTGCCATCAGTGGTGTAGGTGCCAAAAACATTCAGTACTTC. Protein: CAISGVGAKNIQYF.

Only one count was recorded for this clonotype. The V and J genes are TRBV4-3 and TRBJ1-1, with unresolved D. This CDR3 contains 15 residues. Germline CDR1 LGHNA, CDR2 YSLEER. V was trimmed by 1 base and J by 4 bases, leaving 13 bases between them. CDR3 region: CASSQVPGGGTEAFF. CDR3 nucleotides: TGCGCCAGCAGCCAAGTACCGGGTGGCGGCACTGAAGCTTTCTTT.

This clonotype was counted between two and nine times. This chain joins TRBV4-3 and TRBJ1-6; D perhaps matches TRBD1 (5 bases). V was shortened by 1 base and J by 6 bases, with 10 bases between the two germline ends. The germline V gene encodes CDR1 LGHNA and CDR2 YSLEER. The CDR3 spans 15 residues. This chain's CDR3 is CASSQGDLPNSPLHF. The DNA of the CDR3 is TGCGCCAGCAGCCAAGGGGACCTACCTAATTCACCCCTCCACTTT.

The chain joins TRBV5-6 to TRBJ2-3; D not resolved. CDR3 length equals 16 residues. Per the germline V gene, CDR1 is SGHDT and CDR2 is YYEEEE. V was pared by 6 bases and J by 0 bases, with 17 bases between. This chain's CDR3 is CASKLKGGPSTDTQYF. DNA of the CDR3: TGTGCCAGCAAGCTGAAGGGCGGACCTAGCACAGATACGCAGTATTTT.

As DNA, the CDR3 is TGTGCCAGCAGTGAAGCGGACAGGGTCCGAATCGAGCCCCAGCATTTT. Translation: CASSEADRVRIEPQHF. This chain joins TRBV6-1 and TRBJ1-5, with 8 bases lining up with TRBD1. There are 16 residues in the CDR3. Germline V gene data show CDR1 as MNHNS and CDR2 as SASEGT. V lost 0 bases, J lost 8 bases, and 9 bases stayed unmatched.

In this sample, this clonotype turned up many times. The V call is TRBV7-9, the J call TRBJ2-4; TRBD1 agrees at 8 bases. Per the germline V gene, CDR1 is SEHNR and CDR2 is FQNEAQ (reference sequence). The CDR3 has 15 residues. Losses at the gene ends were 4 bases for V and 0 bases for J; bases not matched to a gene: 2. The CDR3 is CASSSGTGAKNIQYF. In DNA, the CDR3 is TGTGCCAGCAGCTCGGGGACAGGAGCCAAAAACATTCAGTACTTC. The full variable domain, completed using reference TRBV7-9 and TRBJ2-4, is DTGVSQNPRHKITKRGQNVTFRCDPISEHNRLYWYRQTLGQGPEFLTYFQNEAQLEKSRLLSDRFSAERPKGSFSTLEIQRTEQGDSAMYLCASSSGTGAKNIQYFGAGTRLSVL.

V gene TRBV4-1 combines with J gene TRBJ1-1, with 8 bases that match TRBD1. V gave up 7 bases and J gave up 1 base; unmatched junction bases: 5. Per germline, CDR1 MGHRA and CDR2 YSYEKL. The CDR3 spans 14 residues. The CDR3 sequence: CASNPTGANTEAFF. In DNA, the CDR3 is TGCGCCAGCAACCCGACAGGGGCGAACACTGAAGCTTTCTTT.

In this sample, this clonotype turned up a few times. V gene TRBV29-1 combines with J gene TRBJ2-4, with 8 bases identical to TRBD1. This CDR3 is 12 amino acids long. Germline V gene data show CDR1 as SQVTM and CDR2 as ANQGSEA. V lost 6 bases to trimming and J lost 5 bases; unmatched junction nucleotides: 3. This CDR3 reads CSVGQVENIQYF. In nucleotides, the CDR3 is TGCAGCGTGGGACAGGTCGAAAACATTCAGTACTTC.

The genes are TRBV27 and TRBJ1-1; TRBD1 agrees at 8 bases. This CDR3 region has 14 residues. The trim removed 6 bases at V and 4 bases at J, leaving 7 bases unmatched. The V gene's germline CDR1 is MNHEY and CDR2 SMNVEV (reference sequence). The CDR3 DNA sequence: TGTGCCAGCAGGGAGACAGGGGCAGGCACTGAAGCTTTCTTT. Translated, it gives CASRETGAGTEAFF.

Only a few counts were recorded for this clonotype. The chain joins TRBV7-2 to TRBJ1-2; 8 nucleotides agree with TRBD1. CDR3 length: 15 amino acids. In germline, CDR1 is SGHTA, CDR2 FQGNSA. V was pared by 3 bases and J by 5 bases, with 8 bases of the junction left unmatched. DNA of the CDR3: TGTGCCAGCAGCTTCCCTGACAGGGGCCGATATGGCTACACCTTC. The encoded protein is CASSFPDRGRYGYTF.

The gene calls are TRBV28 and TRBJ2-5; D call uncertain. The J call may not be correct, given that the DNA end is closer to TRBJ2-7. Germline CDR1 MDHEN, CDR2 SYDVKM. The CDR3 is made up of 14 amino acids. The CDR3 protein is CASSLVQLTYEQYF. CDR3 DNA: TGTGCCAGCAGTTTGGTCCAGCTTACCTACGAGCAGTACTTC.

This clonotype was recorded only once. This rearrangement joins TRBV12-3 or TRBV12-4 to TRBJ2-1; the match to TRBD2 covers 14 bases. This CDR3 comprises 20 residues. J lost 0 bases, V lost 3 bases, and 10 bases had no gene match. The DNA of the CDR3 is TGTGCCAGCAGTTTGCCGGGGGGACTAGCGGGGGCGTACTCCTACAATGAGCAGTTCTTC. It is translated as CASSLPGGLAGAYSYNEQFF.

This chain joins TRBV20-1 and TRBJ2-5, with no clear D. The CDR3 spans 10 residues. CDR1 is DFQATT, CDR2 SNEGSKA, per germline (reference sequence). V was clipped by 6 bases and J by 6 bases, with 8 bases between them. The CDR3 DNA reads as TGCAGTGCCTTGACGAAGACCCAGTACTTC. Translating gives CSALTKTQYF.

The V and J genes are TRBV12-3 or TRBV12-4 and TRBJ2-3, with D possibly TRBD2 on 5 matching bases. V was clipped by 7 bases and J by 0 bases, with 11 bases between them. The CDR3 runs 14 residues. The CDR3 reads CASTGSFSTDTQYF. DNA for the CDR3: TGTGCCAGCACGGGGAGTTTCAGCACAGATACGCAGTATTTT.

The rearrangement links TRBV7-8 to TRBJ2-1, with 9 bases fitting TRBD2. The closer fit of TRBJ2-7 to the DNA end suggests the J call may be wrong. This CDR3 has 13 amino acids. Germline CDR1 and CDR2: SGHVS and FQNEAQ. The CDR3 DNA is TGTGCCAGCAGCTTAGAACTAGCGGGCGAGCAGTACTTC. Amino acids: CASSLELAGEQYF.

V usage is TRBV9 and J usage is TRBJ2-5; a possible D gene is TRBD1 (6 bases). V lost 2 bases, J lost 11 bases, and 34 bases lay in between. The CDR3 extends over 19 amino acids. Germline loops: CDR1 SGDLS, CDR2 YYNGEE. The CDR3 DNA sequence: TGTGCCAGCAGCGTTGCGACCGGGACACTTCCATCGTCTAGCTATGAGCAGTACTTC. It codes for CASSVATGTLPSSSYEQYF. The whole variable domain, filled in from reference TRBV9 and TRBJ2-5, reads DSGVTQTPKHLITATGQRVTLRCSPRSGDLSVYWYQQSLDQGLQFLIQYYNGEERAKGNILERFSAQQFPDLHSELNLSSLELGDSALYFCASSVATGTLPSSSYEQYFGPGTRLLVL.

The CDR3 reads CATAGGVIHEQYF. CDR3 sequence (DNA): TGTGCCACCGCGGGAGGGGTAATCCACGAGCAGTACTTC. V usage is TRBV27 and J usage is TRBJ2-7; 9 nucleotides agree with TRBD2. The CDR3 spans 13 residues. Germline assignment: CDR1 MNHEY and CDR2 SMNVEV (reference sequence). Trimming at V came to 10 bases and at J to 5 bases, leaving 9 bases not matched to a gene.

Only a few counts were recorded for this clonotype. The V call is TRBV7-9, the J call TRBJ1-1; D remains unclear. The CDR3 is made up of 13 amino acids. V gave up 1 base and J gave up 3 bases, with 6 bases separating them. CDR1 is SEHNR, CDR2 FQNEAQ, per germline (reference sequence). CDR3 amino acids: CASSLVVDTEAFF. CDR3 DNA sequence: TGTGCCAGCAGCTTAGTGGTTGACACTGAAGCTTTCTTT. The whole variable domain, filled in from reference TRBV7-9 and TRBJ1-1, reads DTGVSQNPRHKITKRGQNVTFRCDPISEHNRLYWYRQTLGQGPEFLTYFQNEAQLEKSRLLSDRFSAERPKGSFSTLEIQRTEQGDSAMYLCASSLVVDTEAFFGQGTRLTVV.